This T cell receptor (beta chain) stems from a study of CD8 T cells in ankylosing spondylitis. Points from the study as a whole: Earlier literature documents some of the motif variants in reactive arthritis synovial fluid and blood. Significant enrichment of disease-linked clones was reportedly seen in matched ankylosing spondylitis synovial fluid. Disease-linked clones had a CD8+ phenotype and relatively low frequency in peripheral blood.

Germline CDR1 reads SGHRS; CDR2 reads YFSETQ. The CDR3 totals 14 residues. V was cut by 5 bases and J by 1 base, with 13 bases left in between. As concerns this clonotype: Its antigen remains unidentified.

Construction of TCR beta libraries was performed using quantitative 5'-RACE with molecular barcodes. TCRdb processed the 5' RACE reads anew with MiXCR; each CDR3 protein has one entry. The table records a few hundred thousand distinct CDR3 sequences, 20% of them present only once. The rearrangement joins TRBV5-1 to TRBJ2-7; possibly TRBD1 for D (6 bases). The sample consisted of blood, either unsorted or a sorted T cell fraction (not recorded which). The TCR was taken from a male donor with ankylosing spondylitis or in good health (not recorded which). CDR3 nucleotide sequence: TGCGCCAGCAGTCAACAGGGTATATCCTACGAGCAGTACTTC. Encoded protein: CASSQQGISYEQYF.